The entry below describes one TCR beta chain. The trim removed 1 base at V and 5 bases at J, leaving 11 bases unmatched. This CDR3 has 18 residues. Germline V gives CDR1 SGHTA, CDR2 FQGNSA. Original analysis: The assay estimated nucleated cells by amplifying reference gene primers. Produced via immunoSEQ multiplex PCR; TCRdb's table is partial and in-frame only. V and J calls and clone size are copied from that table; D and trimming were computed from the DNA. The sample comprises 120,000 or so clones, just over 70% of which are singletons, and under 0.95% rests with the top ten. This entry is derived from a study of blood T cell repertoires in COVID-19. Overall study: Samples taken during acute and convalescent COVID-19 were collected in the United States, Italy and Spain. PBMCs, B-cell-depleted T cells, or T cells were the source of the cDNA or gDNA that made up the material.

Material: peripheral blood. The receptor was isolated from a human donor with acute or convalescent COVID-19. The donor label of this sample is uncertain. The genes are TRBV7-2 and TRBJ2-2; 9 bases line up with TRBD2. CDR3 loop: CASSLVGGGAGRTGELFF. Here the CDR3 DNA reads TGTGCCAGCAGCTTAGTTGGCGGGGGGGCCGGGAGGACCGGGGAGCTGTTTTTT.